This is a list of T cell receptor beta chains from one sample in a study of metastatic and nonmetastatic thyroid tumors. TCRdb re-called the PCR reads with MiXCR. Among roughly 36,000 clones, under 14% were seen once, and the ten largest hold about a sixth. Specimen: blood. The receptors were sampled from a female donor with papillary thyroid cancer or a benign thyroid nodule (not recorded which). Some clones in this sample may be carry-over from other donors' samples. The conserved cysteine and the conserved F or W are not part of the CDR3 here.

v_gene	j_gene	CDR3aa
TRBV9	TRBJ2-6	ASSPHSGANVLT
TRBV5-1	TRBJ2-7	ASSPRTGGAPYEQY
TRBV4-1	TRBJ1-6	ASSQSGLNRPLH
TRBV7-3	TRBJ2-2	ASSPQSREWAGELF
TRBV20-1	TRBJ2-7	SASLGGRGTAYEQY
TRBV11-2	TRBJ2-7	ASSFQGAGEQY
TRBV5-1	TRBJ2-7	ASRPNGGPALNEQY
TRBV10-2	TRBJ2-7	ASSGDRGIYEQY
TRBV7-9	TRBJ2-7	ASSRPGGGQGEQY
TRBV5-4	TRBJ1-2	ASSLGGGTDYGYT
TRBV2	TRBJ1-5	ASSGGAGQWQPQH
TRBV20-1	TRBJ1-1	SARQTEAF
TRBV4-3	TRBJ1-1	ASSPTRGVGAF
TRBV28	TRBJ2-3	ASSPVDREDTQY
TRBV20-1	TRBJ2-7	SAREGGSGNEQY